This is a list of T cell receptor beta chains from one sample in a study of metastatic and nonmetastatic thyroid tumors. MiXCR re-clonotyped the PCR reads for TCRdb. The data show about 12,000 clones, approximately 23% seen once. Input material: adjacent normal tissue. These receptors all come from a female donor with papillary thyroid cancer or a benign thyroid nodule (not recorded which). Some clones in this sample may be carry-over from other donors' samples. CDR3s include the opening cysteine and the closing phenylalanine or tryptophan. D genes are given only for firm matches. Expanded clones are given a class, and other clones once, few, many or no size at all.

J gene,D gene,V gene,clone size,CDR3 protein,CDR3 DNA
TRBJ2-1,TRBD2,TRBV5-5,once,CASSAGLLGGYEQFF,TGTGCCAGCAGCGCCGGACTTCTCGGGGGGTATGAGCAGTTCTTC
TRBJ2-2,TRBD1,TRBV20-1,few,CSAPRQGSNTGELFF,TGCAGTGCTCCAAGACAGGGCTCGAACACCGGGGAGCTGTTTTTT
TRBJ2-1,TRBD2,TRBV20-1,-,CSARDRGSSWDEQFF,TGCAGTGCTAGAGATCGCGGGAGTTCTTGGGATGAGCAGTTCTTC
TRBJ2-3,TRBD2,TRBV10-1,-,CASSEQKRGGDTQYF,TGCGCCAGCAGTGAGCAAAAGCGGGGGGGAGATACGCAGTATTTT
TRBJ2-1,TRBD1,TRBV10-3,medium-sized,CAISDRQGAESEQFF,TGTGCCATCAGTGACCGACAGGGGGCTGAGTCTGAGCAGTTCTTC
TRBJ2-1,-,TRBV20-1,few,CSARDHSSYNEQFF,TGCAGTGCTAGGGACCACTCCTCCTACAATGAGCAGTTCTTC
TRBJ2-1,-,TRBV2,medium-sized,CASSEDYNEQFF,TGTGCCAGCAGTGAAGACTACAATGAGCAGTTCTTC
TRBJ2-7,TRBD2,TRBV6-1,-,CASSPQTSGSYEQYF,TGTGCCAGCAGTCCTCAAACCAGCGGGAGTTACGAGCAGTACTTC
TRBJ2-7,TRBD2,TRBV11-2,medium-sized,CASSPGGGVFYEQYF,TGTGCCAGCAGCCCCGGTGGGGGGGTCTTCTACGAGCAGTACTTC
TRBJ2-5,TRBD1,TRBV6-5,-,CASSYDRGGETQYF,TGTGCCAGCAGTTACGACAGGGGGGGAGAGACCCAGTACTTC
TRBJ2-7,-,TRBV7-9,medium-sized,CASSTSTYEQYF,TGTGCCAGCAGCACATCGACGTACGAGCAGTACTTC
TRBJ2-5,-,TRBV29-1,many,CSVDFMGLETQYF,TGCAGCGTTGACTTTATGGGTTTGGAGACCCAGTACTTC
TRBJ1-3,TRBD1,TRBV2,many,CASRTGVGNTIYF,TGTGCCAGCAGGACAGGGGTTGGAAACACCATATATTTT
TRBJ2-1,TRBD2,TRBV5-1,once,CASSAGLAGNEQFF,TGCGCCAGCAGCGCTGGACTAGCGGGAAATGAGCAGTTCTTC